The sequence of this T cell receptor (beta chain) was determined in a study of blood T cell repertoires in COVID-19. Profiling relied on immunoSEQ multiplex PCR, and the TCRdb table lists in-frame clones only, not all of them. The repertoire holds roughly 170,000 clones, with 78% as singletons. Trimming at V came to 0 bases and at J to 9 bases, leaving 10 bases not matched to a gene. CDR1 and CDR2 from the germline V gene are LGHNA and YNFKEQ. The CDR3 is made up of 16 amino acids. This TCR was recovered from a woman aged 45 to 65 who had recovered from COVID-19. This chain joins TRBV4-2 and TRBJ2-1, with TRBD2 matching over 8 bases. The sequencing input was PBMCs or T cells enriched from blood (not recorded which). The CDR3 sequence is CASSQDLSGRLVEQFF. DNA of the CDR3: TGTGCCAGCAGCCAAGATCTAAGCGGGAGACTAGTTGAGCAGTTCTTC.